This TCR beta chain was sequenced in a study of blood T cell repertoires in COVID-19. The J segment lost 3 bases and the V segment lost 3 bases, leaving 9 bases of the junction unmatched. Germline-derived CDR1 and CDR2 are SGHTA and FQGNSA. The CDR3 is made up of 16 amino acids. Clones were read by immunoSEQ multiplex PCR, and TCRdb kept only the in-frame ones, dropping some. The data show around 300,000 clones, around 90% seen once. Each participant's cohort was designated according to participant-reported clinical history. This clonotype originated in a woman aged 18-30 years with acute COVID-19. V gene TRBV7-2 combines with J gene TRBJ2-7, with TRBD2 identical over 9 bases. Sequencing was carried out using PBMCs or T cells enriched from blood (not recorded which). The CDR3 reads CASSLESGRSFYEQYF. In DNA form, the CDR3 reads TGTGCCAGCAGCTTGGAAAGCGGGAGGAGCTTCTACGAGCAGTACTTC.